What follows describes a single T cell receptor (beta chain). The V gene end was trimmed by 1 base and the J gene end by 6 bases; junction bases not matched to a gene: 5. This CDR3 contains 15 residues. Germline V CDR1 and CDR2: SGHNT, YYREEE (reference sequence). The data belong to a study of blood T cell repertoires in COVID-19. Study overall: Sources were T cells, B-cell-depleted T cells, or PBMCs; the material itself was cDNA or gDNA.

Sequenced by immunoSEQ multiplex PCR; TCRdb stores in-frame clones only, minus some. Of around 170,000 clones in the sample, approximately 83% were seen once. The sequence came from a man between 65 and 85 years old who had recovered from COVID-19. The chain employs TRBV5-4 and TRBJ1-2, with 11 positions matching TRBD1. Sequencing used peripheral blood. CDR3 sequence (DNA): TGTGCCAGCAGCTTGAAGGGACAGGGGGTGAATGGCTACACCTTC. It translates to CASSLKGQGVNGYTF.